A single sample gave rise to the 26 T cell receptor beta chains below, sequenced in a study of early T cells in non-severe SARS-CoV-2 infection. TCRdb independently ran MiXCR on the 5' RACE reads; one entry per CDR3 protein. The sample consists of about 59,000 distinct CDR3 sequences, 13% of them appearing once. Sequencing was performed on whole blood, taken at baseline. The source of these receptors is an adult who was a healthcare worker with PCR-confirmed SARS-CoV-2 infection or an uninfected control (not recorded which).

The CDR3 DNA follows: TGCGCCAGCACACCAACAGGGGGCGCTTCTGGGGCCAACGTCCTGACTTTC. Translation: CASTPTGGASGANVLTF. This sequence joins TRBV5-1 and TRBJ2-6; 9 bases are a match to TRBD1. The ends lost 6 bases at V and 1 base at J; junction bases unmatched: 8. The germline CDR1 and CDR2 sequences are SGHRS and YFSETQ. This CDR3 has 17 residues.

The chain carries TRBV7-9 and TRBJ2-7, with D maybe TRBD1 (5 bases). In germline, CDR1 is SEHNR, CDR2 FQNEAQ (reference sequence). The V and J ends lost 5 bases and 4 bases respectively, with 18 bases between them. There are 15 residues in the CDR3. The CDR3 protein is CASSPLTVSGYEQYF. The CDR3 coding sequence is TGTGCCAGCAGCCCGTTGACAGTCTCTGGGTACGAGCAGTACTTC.

V usage is TRBV21-1 and J usage is TRBJ1-2; the D call TRBD1 from the table was never checked on the DNA. TRBV21-1 is a known pseudogene. The CDR3 extends over 17 amino acids. CDR3 nucleotides: TGTGCCAGCAGCAAAGGATCGTCCGCACAGGGCAACTATGGCTACACCTTC. The encoded protein is CASSKGSSAQGNYGYTF.

V gene TRBV25-1 combines with J gene TRBJ2-2; D is ambiguous. This CDR3 has 17 residues. The V and J ends lost 6 bases and 3 bases respectively, with 20 bases between them. Germline CDR1 reads MGHDK; CDR2 reads SYGVNS. CDR3 DNA sequence: TGTGCCAGCAGCGCCCCTAGAGGCAGCCCCGACACCGGGGAGCTGTTTTTT. It is translated as CASSAPRGSPDTGELFF.

The rearrangement links TRBV6-6 to TRBJ2-1; 9 positions match TRBD2. V was clipped by 6 bases and J by 7 bases; unmatched bases: 19. CDR1 is MNHNY and CDR2 is SVGAGI in the germline V gene (reference sequence). CDR3 length: 18 residues. Written as DNA, the CDR3 is TGTGCCAGCAGCCCCCAGGTAGCGGGAGTAGAATATCCGAATGAGCAGTTCTTC. Protein: CASSPQVAGVEYPNEQFF.

This clonotype has a handful of counts. The chain employs TRBV9 and TRBJ2-1; 7 nucleotides align to TRBD2. CDR3 length: 14 amino acids. With V trimmed by 2 bases and J by 5 bases, 4 bases remained unmatched. The germline gives CDR1 SGDLS, CDR2 YYNGEE. CDR3 amino acids: CASSVTSANNEQFF. CDR3 DNA sequence: TGTGCCAGCAGCGTCACTAGCGCAAACAATGAGCAGTTCTTC.

CDR3 DNA: TGTGCCAGCACGCGGGATTTGGCTAATGAAAAACTGTTTTTT. Protein sequence: CASTRDLANEKLFF. The chain combines TRBV6-5 with TRBJ1-4; D is unresolved. V was pared by 7 bases and J by 3 bases, with 12 bases between. Germline CDR1 is MNHEY and CDR2 is SVGAGI. CDR3 length equals 14 residues.

For the CDR3, the DNA is TGTGCCAGCAGTAACCCGCCTCAAGAGACCCAGTACTTC. Translating it yields CASSNPPQETQYF. The V gene is TRBV25-1, the J gene TRBJ2-5; D not certain. CDR3 size: 13 residues. Trimming shortened V by 5 bases and J by 2 bases, and 9 bases separated the two germline ends. CDR1 is MGHDK and CDR2 is SYGVNS in the germline V gene.

This rearrangement joins TRBV4-3 to TRBJ2-1; D gene ambiguous. The CDR3 loop spans 18 amino acids. V dropped 0 bases and J dropped 6 bases, with 21 bases sitting between them. Germline CDR1 and CDR2: LGHNA and YSLEER. The CDR3 nucleotides read TGCGCCAGCAGCCAAGATATTGCGGTCCCTACCTCCGCCAATGAGCAGTTCTTC. This sequence encodes CASSQDIAVPTSANEQFF.

This clonotype was detected ten times or more. CDR3 protein: CASSSQGNGYTF. DNA of the CDR3: TGTGCCAGCAGCTCGCAGGGGAATGGCTACACCTTC. This chain uses TRBV7-9 with TRBJ1-2; tentatively, D is TRBD1 (6 bases). The germline V gene encodes CDR1 SEHNR and CDR2 FQNEAQ (reference sequence). Trimming took 4 bases from V and 6 from J, leaving 9 bases between them. This CDR3 has 12 residues.

In DNA, the CDR3 is TGTGCCAGCAGGTTCTCCGGGACGGGAACTGAAGCTTTCTTT. Protein sequence: CASRFSGTGTEAFF. The chain uses TRBV6-2 or TRBV6-3 and TRBJ1-1; D possibly corresponds to TRBD1 (5 bases). Trimming took off 6 bases at V and 5 bases at J, with 16 bases between the two ends. Germline CDR1 reads MNHEY; CDR2 reads SVGEGT. This CDR3 has 14 amino acids.

This clonotype was seen more than once but under ten times. V usage is TRBV7-6 and J usage is TRBJ2-7, with 13 positions matching TRBD2. V gave up 1 base and J gave up 2 bases; unmatched junction bases: 2. Germline V lookup: CDR1 SGHVS, CDR2 FNYEAQ. CDR3 length: 16 residues. The DNA of the CDR3 is TGTGCCAGCAGCTTAGGGACTAGCGGGAGTGCCTACGAGCAGTACTTC. This gives the protein CASSLGTSGSAYEQYF.

This clonotype was seen many times. V and J are TRBV7-3 and TRBJ2-6, with a weak D call TRBD2 (5 bases). The CDR3 runs to 18 residues. Germline V gives CDR1 SGHTA, CDR2 FQGTGA. Between the trimmed V and J ends, which lost 2 bases and 0 bases, there was a span of 14 bases. CDR3 protein: CASSLAGLQSSGANVLTF. The CDR3, as DNA: TGTGCCAGCAGCTTAGCAGGACTCCAATCCTCTGGGGCCAACGTCCTGACTTTC.

The table lists this clonotype with many counts. V gene TRBV24-1 combines with J gene TRBJ2-1; 8 bases align to TRBD1. CDR1 and CDR2 from the germline V gene are KGHDR and SFDVKD. J gave up 12 bases and V 6 bases, and 6 bases lay outside the gene matches. The CDR3 sequence is 12 residues long. In DNA, the CDR3 is TGTGCCACCAGTTCACCTGGGACAGGGCAGTTCTTC. Its protein is CATSSPGTGQFF.

The rearrangement joins TRBV7-3 to TRBJ1-3; perhaps TRBD1 as D (6 bases). Trimming shortened V by 5 bases and J by 1 base, and 12 bases separated the two germline ends. This CDR3 is built from 15 residues. Germline CDR1 SGHTA, CDR2 FQGTGA. CDR3: CASSPGGASGNTIYF. The CDR3, as DNA: TGTGCCAGCAGCCCCGGGGGGGCATCTGGAAACACCATATATTTT.

This clonotype came up many times. The rearrangement joins TRBV11-2 to TRBJ1-3, with no clear D. Germline V gives CDR1 SGHAT, CDR2 FQNNGV. This CDR3 contains 15 residues. Trimming took off 1 base at V and 0 bases at J, with 7 bases between the two ends. The CDR3, as DNA: TGTGCCAGCAGCTTAGGGGCCATCTCTGGAAACACCATATATTTT. It translates to CASSLGAISGNTIYF. Based on the CDR3 plus reference TRBV11-2 and TRBJ1-3, the full variable domain is EAGVAQSPRYKIIEKRQSVAFWCNPISGHATLYWYQQILGQGPKLLIQFQNNGVVDDSQLPKDRFSAERLKGVDSTLKIQPAKLEDSAVYLCASSLGAISGNTIYFGEGSWLTVV.

This clonotype showed up just a few times. The rearrangement uses TRBV7-9 and TRBJ2-1; D might be TRBD2 (6 bases). This CDR3 is 14 amino acids long. Trimming took off 5 bases at V and 8 bases at J, with 16 bases between the two ends. Germline values: CDR1 SEHNR, CDR2 FQNEAQ (reference sequence). This CDR3 reads CASSPPLRGDEQFF. CDR3 DNA: TGTGCCAGCAGCCCCCCTTTGCGGGGCGATGAGCAGTTCTTC.

This clonotype was found a few times. The chain is built from TRBV5-1 and TRBJ2-1, with unresolved D. The CDR3 totals 14 residues. V lost 4 bases and J lost 6, with 14 bases in between. Per germline, CDR1 SGHRS and CDR2 YFSETQ. CDR3 bases: TGCGCCAGCAGCGCAGAAGTTGTTGGCAATGAGCAGTTCTTC. This gives the protein CASSAEVVGNEQFF.

This sequence joins TRBV20-1 and TRBJ2-1; D is unclear. V dropped 2 bases and J dropped 0 bases, with 5 bases sitting between them. Germline loops: CDR1 DFQATT, CDR2 SNEGSKA (reference sequence). CDR3 size: 13 residues. CDR3 coding DNA: TGCAGTGCTAGACCGCGCTCCTACAATGAGCAGTTCTTC. Its protein is CSARPRSYNEQFF.

The chain employs TRBV2 and TRBJ1-1; D is unclear. V lost 3 bases to trimming and J lost 4 bases, with 15 bases between them. CDR1 is SNHLY and CDR2 is FYNNEI in the germline V gene. CDR3 size: 15 residues. The CDR3 sequence: CASSDDGSLGTEAFF. The CDR3 DNA follows: TGTGCCAGCAGTGACGACGGATCCCTGGGCACTGAAGCTTTCTTT.

The rearrangement uses TRBV5-5 and TRBJ2-4; TRBD1 matches 8 bases. The V gene end was trimmed by 4 bases and the J gene end by 6 bases; junction bases not matched to a gene: 0. Germline assignment: CDR1 SGHKS and CDR2 YYEKEE (reference sequence). The CDR3 has 12 amino acids. CDR3 loop: CASSGQGNIQYF. CDR3 DNA sequence: TGTGCCAGCAGCGGACAGGGAAACATTCAGTACTTC.

Ten or more counts support this clonotype. This CDR3 reads CASKGRVVEKLFF. DNA for the CDR3: TGTGCCAGCAAGGGCAGGGTGGTCGAAAAACTGTTTTTT. The gene calls are TRBV28 and TRBJ1-4, with a possible D match to TRBD1 (5 bases). The CDR3 is 13 amino acids. Germline-derived CDR1 and CDR2 are MDHEN and SYDVKM. V was cut by 7 bases and J by 8 bases, with 14 bases left in between.

The chain recombines TRBV7-6 with TRBJ1-2; perhaps TRBD1 as D (5 bases). From germline, CDR1 is SGHVS and CDR2 FNYEAQ. The CDR3 sequence is 15 residues long. V was cut by 1 base and J by 3 bases, with 12 bases left in between. The CDR3 DNA reads TGTGCCAGCAGCTTAGGGACCCTAGGGGACTATGGCTACACCTTC. Protein: CASSLGTLGDYGYTF. Full variable domain (missing parts from reference TRBV7-6 and TRBJ1-2): GAGVSQSPRYKVTKRGQDVALRCDPISGHVSLYWYRQALGQGPEFLTYFNYEAQQDKSGLPNDRFSAERPEGSISTLTIQRTEQRDSAMYRCASSLGTLGDYGYTFGSGTRLTVV.

This clonotype was seen repeatedly, ten times or more. The J gene is TRBJ1-1, the V gene TRBV5-1, with 7 bases identical to TRBD1. The CDR3 has 14 amino acids. V lost 4 bases, J lost 1 base, and 4 bases stayed unmatched. Germline values: CDR1 SGHRS, CDR2 YFSETQ. CDR3 region: CASSLTGKNTEAFF. The DNA for the CDR3 is TGCGCCAGCAGCCTGACAGGGAAGAACACTGAAGCTTTCTTT.

The chain couples TRBV3-1 to TRBJ2-1; D remains unclear. The V gene lost 4 bases and the J gene lost 6 bases, with 13 bases spanning the gap. The germline gives CDR1 LGHDT, CDR2 YNNKEL (reference sequence). The CDR3 runs 14 residues. CDR3 region: CASSPSFWGNEQFF. The CDR3 DNA reads TGTGCCAGCAGCCCCTCGTTTTGGGGCAATGAGCAGTTCTTC.

This sequence joins TRBV2 and TRBJ1-1, with 8 bases that match TRBD1. CDR1 SNHLY and CDR2 FYNNEI come from the germline V gene. The ends lost 6 bases at V and 10 bases at J; junction bases unmatched: 7. This CDR3 is 12 amino acids long. The chain's CDR3 is CASRLAGTGAFF. In DNA, the CDR3 is TGTGCCAGCAGACTAGCCGGGACAGGAGCTTTCTTT.